These T cell receptor beta chains were read from a single sample in a study of T and B cells in COVID-19 patients. TCRdb passed the multiplex PCR reads through MiXCR, listing each CDR3 protein once. The sample contains around 6,200 distinct CDR3 sequences, 33% of which appear only once. Material: blood. The receptors stem from a human donor with active COVID-19. CDR3s include the opening cysteine and the closing phenylalanine or tryptophan. The listing skips clone size in some rows; elsewhere it reads once, few, many or a size class.

V,size,CDR3
TRBV20-1,few,CSGGDALEQYF
TRBV19,NA,CARGELAGTDTQYF
TRBV11-1,once,CASTLQRGGADTQYF
TRBV19,medium-sized,CASRLAATNTGELFF
TRBV18,NA,CASSREPGQGSGQPQHF
TRBV19,few,CASSLPGRADTQYF
TRBV5-8,NA,CASVTSRGTYEQYF
TRBV18,NA,CASSLQGAYEQYF
TRBV19,NA,CASSIGGPSNERFF
TRBV29-1,medium-sized,CSVPPGWDYEQYF
TRBV6-2/TRBV6-3,NA,CASRLGGTDTQYF
TRBV6-2/TRBV6-3,many,CASSHRAPRLNTGELFF
TRBV7-4,once,CASSPGVAGGTYEQYF
TRBV5-5,few,CASSTLAGAQETQYF
TRBV5-1,medium-sized,CASSPRTGGTYGYTF
TRBV19,NA,CASSIGDRGSNQPQHF
TRBV29-1,NA,CSVSGTGTLYEQFF
TRBV6-2/TRBV6-3,few,CASRRDRPREQYF
TRBV29-1,NA,CSVHPRLPGTGGYEQYF
TRBV5-5,few,CASSLVDRGTGELFF
TRBV10-3,few,CASNQNVNTEAFF
TRBV6-2/TRBV6-3,NA,CASSYEAATEAFF
TRBV20-1,NA,CSAREGGPGEKLFF
TRBV27,NA,CASSFGLAGANTGELFF
TRBV15,NA,CATGTGSRSSYNEQFF
TRBV20-1,NA,CSRRTGDTQYF
TRBV7-9,NA,CASSLGRAGAGANVLTF
TRBV27,medium-sized,CASSFPTTDTQYF
TRBV29-1,medium-sized,CSVARGQGGEQYF
TRBV15,medium-sized,CATSTYPGSTYNEQFF
TRBV12-3/TRBV12-4,medium-sized,CASRQGGGELFF
TRBV6-5,NA,CASSTNRDYETQYF
TRBV27,few,CASTPETAAGKQYF
TRBV19,NA,CASSIHSDSPGEQYF
TRBV30,NA,CAWSVLAGGITDTQYF
TRBV6-5,few,CASRESTGENGYTF
TRBV19,medium-sized,CASSAGELFF
TRBV12-3/TRBV12-4,few,CASSRGLQEETQYF
TRBV30,NA,CAWRTTGTYINYGCTF
TRBV28,NA,CASRGVGELFF
TRBV19,medium-sized,CASSINFGAADTQYF
TRBV30,medium-sized,CAWSVPSYNEQFF
TRBV29-1,medium-sized,CSVPTSGGDTQYF
TRBV7-2,many,CASSAGLAGVNEQFF